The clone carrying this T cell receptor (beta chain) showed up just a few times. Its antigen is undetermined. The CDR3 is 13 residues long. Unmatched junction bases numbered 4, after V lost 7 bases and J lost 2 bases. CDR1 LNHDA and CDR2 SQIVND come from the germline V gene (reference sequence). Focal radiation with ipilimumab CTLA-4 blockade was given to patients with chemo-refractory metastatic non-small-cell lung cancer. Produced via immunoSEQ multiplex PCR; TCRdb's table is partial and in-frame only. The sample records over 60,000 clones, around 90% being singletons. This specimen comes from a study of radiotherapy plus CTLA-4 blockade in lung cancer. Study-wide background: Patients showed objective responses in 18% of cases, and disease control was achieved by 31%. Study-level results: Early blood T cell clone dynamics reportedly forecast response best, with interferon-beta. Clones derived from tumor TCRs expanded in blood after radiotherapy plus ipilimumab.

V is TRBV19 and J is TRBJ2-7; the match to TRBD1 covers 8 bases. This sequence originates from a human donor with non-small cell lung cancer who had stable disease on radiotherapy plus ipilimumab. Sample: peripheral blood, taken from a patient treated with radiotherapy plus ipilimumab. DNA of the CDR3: TGTGCCAGTAAGCGGACAGGGACCTACGAGCAGTACTTC. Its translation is CASKRTGTYEQYF.